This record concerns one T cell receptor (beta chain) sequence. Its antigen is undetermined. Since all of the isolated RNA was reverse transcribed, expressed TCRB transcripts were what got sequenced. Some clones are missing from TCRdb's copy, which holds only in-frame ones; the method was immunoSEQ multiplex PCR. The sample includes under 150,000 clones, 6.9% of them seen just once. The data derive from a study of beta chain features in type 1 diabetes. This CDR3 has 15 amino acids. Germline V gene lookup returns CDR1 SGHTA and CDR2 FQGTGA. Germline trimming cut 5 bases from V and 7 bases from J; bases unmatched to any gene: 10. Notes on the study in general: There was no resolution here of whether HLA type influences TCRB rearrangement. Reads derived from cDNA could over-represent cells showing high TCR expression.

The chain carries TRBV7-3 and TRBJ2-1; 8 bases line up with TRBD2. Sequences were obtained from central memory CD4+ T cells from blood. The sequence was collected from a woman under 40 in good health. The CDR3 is CASSRSGGRSNEQFF. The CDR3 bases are TGTGCCAGCAGCCGCTCGGGCGGGAGGTCGAATGAGCAGTTCTTC.